Each of the 19 T cell receptor beta chains below was sequenced from the same sample in a study of cytomegalovirus exposure and HLA in healthy donors. Use of 60 Vbeta and 13 Jbeta primers characterized the PCR. Measured with immunoSEQ multiplex PCR; TCRdb has only the in-frame clones, and not every one. This repertoire shows about 130,000 clones, 70% to 85% found once; its top ten account for around 13%. The sample taken for sequencing was PBMCs. The receptors shown here come from a middle-aged woman in good health and CMV-seropositive.

In its sample, this clone was seen many times. V and J are TRBV4-1 and TRBJ2-7; 9 nucleotides agree with TRBD2. CDR3 length equals 15 residues. Germline trimming cut 3 bases from V and 3 bases from J; bases unmatched to any gene: 6. Germline V gene sequence: CDR1 MGHRA, CDR2 YSYEKL. Here the CDR3 reads CASSQGGRAFYEQYF. CDR3 DNA: TGCGCCAGCAGCCAGGGCGGGAGGGCCTTCTACGAGCAGTACTTC.

The sample holds a few counts of this clone. The rearrangement joins TRBV7-6 to TRBJ2-5, with a tentative D call TRBD1 (5 bases). The length of the CDR3 is 14 residues. Germline assignment: CDR1 SGHVS and CDR2 FNYEAQ. V lost 0 bases and J lost 4, with 9 bases in between. CDR3 DNA: TGTGCCAGCAGCTTAGCTTGGCAGGGAGAGACCCAGTACTTC. Translating gives CASSLAWQGETQYF.

The rearrangement joins TRBV2 to TRBJ2-2; the match to TRBD2 covers 9 bases. V shed 4 bases, J shed 4 bases, and the junction held 4 bases outside the gene matches. Looked up from germline, CDR1 is SNHLY and CDR2 is FYNNEI. The length of the CDR3 is 15 residues. The CDR3 DNA is TGTGCCAGCAGTGGGGCTAGCGGGATCACCGGGGAGCTGTTTTTT. It translates to CASSGASGITGELFF.

The V and J genes are TRBV25-1 and TRBJ2-5; 9 nucleotides match TRBD2. V was pared by 4 bases and J by 1 base, with 4 bases of the junction left unmatched. The CDR3 runs to 15 residues. Germline assignment: CDR1 MGHDK and CDR2 SYGVNS. The CDR3 bases are TGTGCCAGCAGTGTAAGACTAGCGGCCCAAGAGACCCAGTACTTC. Protein: CASSVRLAAQETQYF.

V usage is TRBV18 and J usage is TRBJ2-2; TRBD1 aligns across 9 bases. Losses at the gene ends were 2 bases for V and 7 bases for J; bases not matched to a gene: 5. From germline, CDR1 is KGHSH and CDR2 LQKENI. The CDR3 runs to 15 residues. In nucleotides, the CDR3 is TGTGCCAGCTCACCAAACAGGGGGCGTGGCGGGGAGCTGTTTTTT. Protein: CASSPNRGRGGELFF.

The V gene is TRBV5-1, the J gene TRBJ1-4, with 10 bases that match TRBD1. This CDR3 has 15 residues. Germline V gives CDR1 SGHRS, CDR2 YFSETQ. The V and J ends lost 0 bases and 8 bases, in that order; junction bases with no gene match: 4. CDR3 residues: CASSLAGQGYEKLFF. DNA of the CDR3: TGCGCCAGCAGCTTGGCGGGACAGGGGTACGAAAAACTGTTTTTT.

This clone was counted a few times. This chain links TRBV5-1 with TRBJ2-7; the match to TRBD1 covers 7 bases. From germline, CDR1 is SGHRS and CDR2 YFSETQ. This CDR3 contains 14 residues. Trimming at V came to 6 bases and at J to 0 bases, leaving 6 bases not matched to a gene. CDR3 region: CASTKGDSSYEQYF. DNA for the CDR3: TGCGCCAGCACAAAAGGGGACAGCTCCTACGAGCAGTACTTC.

The chain couples TRBV19 to TRBJ2-1; TRBD2 is a possible D gene (6 bases). Germline CDR1 is LNHDA and CDR2 is SQIVND (reference sequence). This CDR3 is 14 amino acids long. V shed 5 bases and J shed 5 bases, with 13 bases lying between them. In DNA, the CDR3 is TGTGCCAGTAGTTTTGGGACTGGTAACAATGAGCAGTTCTTC. It specifies CASSFGTGNNEQFF.

The genes are TRBV6-6 and TRBJ1-1; D is perhaps TRBD1 (6 bases). The CDR3 sequence is 12 residues long. V gave up 6 bases and J gave up 10 bases, with 15 bases separating them. CDR1 and CDR2 (germline): MNHNY, SVGAGI (reference sequence). CDR3 nucleotide sequence: TGTGCCAGCAGCCGCGGGGGGGCGGGAGCTTTCTTT. It yields the protein CASSRGGAGAFF.

The chain links TRBV19 to TRBJ2-6; 15 bases fit TRBD2. V gave up 3 bases and J gave up 2 bases; unmatched junction bases: 5. The CDR3 runs to 19 residues. Germline CDR1 reads LNHDA; CDR2 reads SQIVND (reference sequence). In DNA, the CDR3 is TGTGCCAGTAGTATTCAATGGACTAGCGGGAGGGCTGGGGCCAACGTCCTGACTTTC. Translating gives CASSIQWTSGRAGANVLTF.

This clone was seen once. V usage is TRBV4-1 and J usage is TRBJ2-7; 9 bases map to TRBD1. V was clipped by 5 bases and J by 2 bases; unmatched bases: 4. This CDR3 region has 14 residues. Germline-derived CDR1 and CDR2 are MGHRA and YSYEKL. The CDR3 coding sequence is TGCGCCAGCAGCGGCCGGGACAGGGCCTACGAGCAGTACTTC. As protein: CASSGRDRAYEQYF.

The rearrangement joins TRBV30 to TRBJ1-4; D might be TRBD1 (6 bases). Trimming took 1 base from V and 8 from J, leaving 11 bases between them. Germline CDR1 reads GTSNPN; CDR2 reads SVGIG (reference sequence). The CDR3 runs to 13 residues. The CDR3 loop reads CAWSATQGEKLFF. The CDR3 DNA reads as TGTGCCTGGAGTGCCACCCAGGGGGAAAAACTGTTTTTT. The full variable domain, completed using reference TRBV30 and TRBJ1-4, is SQTIHQWPATLVQPVGSPLSLECTVEGTSNPNLYWYRQAAGRGLQLLFYSVGIGQISSEVPQNLSASRPQDRQFILSSKKLLLSDSGFYLCAWSATQGEKLFFGSGTQLSVL.

CDR3 amino acids: CASSWDSLNTEAFF. The CDR3 DNA reads TGTGCCAGCAGCTGGGACAGCTTGAACACTGAAGCTTTCTTT. The chain couples TRBV5-5 to TRBJ1-1; 7 positions match TRBD1. Germline CDR1 is SGHKS and CDR2 is YYEKEE (reference sequence). CDR3 size: 14 residues. V trimming: 3 bases; J trimming: 0 bases; junction bases outside the gene matches: 2.

The chain has TRBV28 and TRBJ2-7; maybe TRBD2 (6 bases). Germline loops: CDR1 MDHEN, CDR2 SYDVKM. The CDR3 has 15 amino acids. With 6 bases removed from V and 3 bases from J, the gap between germline ends came to 18 bases. The CDR3 here is CASSPGGTQLYEQYF. The CDR3 DNA sequence: TGTGCCAGCAGCCCAGGCGGGACCCAACTCTACGAGCAGTACTTC. The variable domain in full, with the rest retrieved from reference TRBV28 and TRBJ2-7, is DVKVTQSSRYLVKRTGEKVFLECVQDMDHENMFWYRQDPGLGLRLIYFSYDVKMKEKGDIPEGYSVSREKKERFSLILESASTNQTSMYLCASSPGGTQLYEQYFGPGTRLTVT.

The chain recombines TRBV19 with TRBJ2-6; 11 bases line up with TRBD2. Germline V CDR1 and CDR2: LNHDA, SQIVND (reference sequence). V lost 5 bases to trimming and J lost 0 bases; unmatched junction nucleotides: 0. The CDR3 length is 16 residues. This CDR3 reads CASSGTSGSGANVLTF. The CDR3 DNA is TGTGCCAGTAGTGGGACTAGCGGCTCTGGGGCCAACGTCCTGACTTTC.

This clone appeared once. This sequence joins TRBV18 and TRBJ2-3; TRBD1 agrees at 7 bases. There are 14 residues in the CDR3. Germline loops: CDR1 KGHSH, CDR2 LQKENI. Trimming at V came to 3 bases and at J to 5 bases, leaving 5 bases not matched to a gene. The CDR3 sequence is CASSPTGLRDTQYF. The CDR3 coding sequence is TGTGCCAGCTCACCGACAGGGCTGCGAGATACGCAGTATTTT.

This clone was seen repeatedly, ten times or more. V usage is TRBV6-1 and J usage is TRBJ2-7; 7 bases match TRBD1. Germline V gene lookup returns CDR1 MNHNS and CDR2 SASEGT. V gave up 6 bases and J gave up 2 bases; unmatched junction bases: 4. The CDR3 is 13 amino acids. The CDR3 reads CASRGTAAYEQYF. CDR3 bases: TGTGCCAGCAGGGGGACAGCCGCCTACGAGCAGTACTTC.

V gene TRBV2 combines with J gene TRBJ2-5, with 9 bases that match TRBD2. The CDR3 length is 16 residues. Looked up from germline, CDR1 is SNHLY and CDR2 is FYNNEI. The ends lost 2 bases at V and 5 bases at J; junction bases unmatched: 9. In DNA, the CDR3 is TGTGCCAGCAGTGAAAGCGGTAGCGGGAGTGGTGAGACCCAGTACTTC. Translation gives CASSESGSGSGETQYF.

This chain joins TRBV13 and TRBJ2-7, with 8 nucleotides matching TRBD2. Germline V lookup: CDR1 PRHDT, CDR2 FYEKMQ (reference sequence). V lost 1 base to trimming and J lost 6 bases; unmatched junction nucleotides: 20. There are 19 residues in the CDR3. DNA for the CDR3: TGTGCCAGCAGCTTAGTCGGGGGGGCGCGGAGCGGGAGAATCGGCGAGCAGTACTTC. This sequence encodes CASSLVGGARSGRIGEQYF.